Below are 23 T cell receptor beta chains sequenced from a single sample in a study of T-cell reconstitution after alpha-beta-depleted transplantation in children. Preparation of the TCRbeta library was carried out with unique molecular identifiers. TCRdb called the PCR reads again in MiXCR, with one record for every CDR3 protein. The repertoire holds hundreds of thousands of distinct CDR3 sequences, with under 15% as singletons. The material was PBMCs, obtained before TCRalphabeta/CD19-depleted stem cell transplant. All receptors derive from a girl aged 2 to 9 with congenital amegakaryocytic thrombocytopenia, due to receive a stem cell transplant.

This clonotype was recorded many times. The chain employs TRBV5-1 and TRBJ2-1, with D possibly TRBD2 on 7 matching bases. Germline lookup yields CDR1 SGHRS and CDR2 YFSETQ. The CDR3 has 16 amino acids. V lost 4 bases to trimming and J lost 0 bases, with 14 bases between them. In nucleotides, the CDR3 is TGCGCCAGCAGCGGGGGGGGCTGGGACTCCTACAATGAGCAGTTCTTC. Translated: CASSGGGWDSYNEQFF. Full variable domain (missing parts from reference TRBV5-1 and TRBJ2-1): KAGVTQTPRYLIKTRGQQVTLSCSPISGHRSVSWYQQTPGQGLQFLFEYFSETQRNKGNFPGRFSGRQFSNSRSEMNVSTLELGDSALYLCASSGGGWDSYNEQFFGPGTRLTVL.

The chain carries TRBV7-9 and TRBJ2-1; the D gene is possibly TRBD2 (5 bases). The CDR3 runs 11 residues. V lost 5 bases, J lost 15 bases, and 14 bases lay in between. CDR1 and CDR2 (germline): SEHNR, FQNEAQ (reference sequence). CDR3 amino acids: CASSPGSGSFF. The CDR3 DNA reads TGTGCCAGCAGCCCGGGATCAGGTTCGTTCTTC.

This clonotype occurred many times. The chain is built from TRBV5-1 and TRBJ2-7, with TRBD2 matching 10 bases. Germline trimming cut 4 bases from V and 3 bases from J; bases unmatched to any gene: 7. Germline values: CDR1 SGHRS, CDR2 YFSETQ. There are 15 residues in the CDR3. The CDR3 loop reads CASSVGLAEGYEQYF. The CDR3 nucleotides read TGCGCCAGCAGCGTCGGACTAGCGGAGGGCTACGAGCAGTACTTC.

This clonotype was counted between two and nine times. This CDR3 is CASLGADYGYTF. As DNA, the CDR3 is TGTGCCAGCCTCGGGGCAGACTATGGCTACACCTTC. This chain connects TRBV28 to TRBJ1-2; D possibly corresponds to TRBD1 (5 bases). Germline values: CDR1 MDHEN, CDR2 SYDVKM. The V gene lost 8 bases and the J gene lost 3 bases, with 10 bases spanning the gap. This CDR3 has 12 residues.

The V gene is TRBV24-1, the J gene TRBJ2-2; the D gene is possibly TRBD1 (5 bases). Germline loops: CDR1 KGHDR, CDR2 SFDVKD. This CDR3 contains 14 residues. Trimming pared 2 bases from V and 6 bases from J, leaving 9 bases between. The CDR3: CATSDWGFPGELFF. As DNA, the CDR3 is TGTGCCACCAGTGATTGGGGCTTCCCCGGGGAGCTGTTTTTT.

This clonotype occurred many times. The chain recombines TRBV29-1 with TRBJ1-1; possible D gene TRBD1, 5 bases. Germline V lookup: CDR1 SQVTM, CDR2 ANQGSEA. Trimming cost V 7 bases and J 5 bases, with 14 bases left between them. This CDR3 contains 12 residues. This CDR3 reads CSAGWGETEAFF. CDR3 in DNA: TGCAGCGCCGGTTGGGGGGAAACTGAAGCTTTCTTT.

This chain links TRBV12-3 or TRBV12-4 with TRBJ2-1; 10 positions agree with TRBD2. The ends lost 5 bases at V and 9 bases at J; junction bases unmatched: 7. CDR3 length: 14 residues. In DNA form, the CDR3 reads TGTGCCAGCAGTCCTACCCTAGCGGGAGCTGAGCAGTTCTTC. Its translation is CASSPTLAGAEQFF.

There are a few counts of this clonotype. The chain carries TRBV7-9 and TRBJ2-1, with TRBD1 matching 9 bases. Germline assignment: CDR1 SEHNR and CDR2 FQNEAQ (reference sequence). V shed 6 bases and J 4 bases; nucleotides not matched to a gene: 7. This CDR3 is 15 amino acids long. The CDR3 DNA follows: TGTGCCAGCAGGAAACGGGACAGGGCATACAATGAGCAGTTCTTC. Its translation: CASRKRDRAYNEQFF. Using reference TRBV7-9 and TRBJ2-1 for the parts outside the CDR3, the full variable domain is DTGVSQNPRHKITKRGQNVTFRCDPISEHNRLYWYRQTLGQGPEFLTYFQNEAQLEKSRLLSDRFSAERPKGSFSTLEIQRTEQGDSAMYLCASRKRDRAYNEQFFGPGTRLTVL.

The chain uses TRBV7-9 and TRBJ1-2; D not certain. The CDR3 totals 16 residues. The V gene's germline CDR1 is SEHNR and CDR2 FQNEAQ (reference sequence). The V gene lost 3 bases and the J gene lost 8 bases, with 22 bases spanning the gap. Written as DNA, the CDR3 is TGTGCCAGCAGCTTCGCACCACGGACCGCAGCAGAGGGCTACACCTTC. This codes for CASSFAPRTAAEGYTF.

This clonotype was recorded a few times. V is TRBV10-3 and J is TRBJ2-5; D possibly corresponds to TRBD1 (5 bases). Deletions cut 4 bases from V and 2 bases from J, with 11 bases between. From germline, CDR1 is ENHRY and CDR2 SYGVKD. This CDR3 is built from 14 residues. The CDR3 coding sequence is TGTGCCATCAGTGGAGAACAGGCTCAAGAGACCCAGTACTTC. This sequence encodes CAISGEQAQETQYF.

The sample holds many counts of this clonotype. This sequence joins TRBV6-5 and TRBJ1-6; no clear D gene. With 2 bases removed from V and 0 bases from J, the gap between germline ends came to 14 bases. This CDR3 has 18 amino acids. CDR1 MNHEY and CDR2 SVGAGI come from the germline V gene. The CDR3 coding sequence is TGTGCCAGCAGTTACCGCCGGCACCAAAGCTCCTATAATTCACCCCTCCACTTT. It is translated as CASSYRRHQSSYNSPLHF.

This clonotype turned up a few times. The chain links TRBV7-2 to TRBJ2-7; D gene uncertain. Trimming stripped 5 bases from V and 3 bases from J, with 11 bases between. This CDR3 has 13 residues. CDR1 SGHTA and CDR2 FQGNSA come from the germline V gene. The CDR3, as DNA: TGTGCCAGCAGCCCGCTGAGTGGCTACGAGCAGTACTTC. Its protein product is CASSPLSGYEQYF. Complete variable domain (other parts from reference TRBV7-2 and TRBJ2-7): GAGVSQSPSNKVTEKGKDVELRCDPISGHTALYWYRQSLGQGLEFLIYFQGNSAPDKSGLPSDRFSAERTGGSVSTLTIQRTQQEDSAVYLCASSPLSGYEQYFGPGTRLTVT.

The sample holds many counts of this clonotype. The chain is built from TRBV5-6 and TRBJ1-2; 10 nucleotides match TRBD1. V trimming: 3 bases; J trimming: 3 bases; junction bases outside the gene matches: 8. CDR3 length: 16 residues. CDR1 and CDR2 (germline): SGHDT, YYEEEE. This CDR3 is CASSWKNGQGDYGYTF. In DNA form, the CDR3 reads TGTGCCAGCAGCTGGAAAAACGGACAGGGGGACTATGGCTACACCTTC.

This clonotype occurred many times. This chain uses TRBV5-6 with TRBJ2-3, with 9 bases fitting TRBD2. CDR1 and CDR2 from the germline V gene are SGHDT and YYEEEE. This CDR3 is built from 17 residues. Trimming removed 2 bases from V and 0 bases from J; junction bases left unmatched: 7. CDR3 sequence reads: CASSFFAGGRSTDTQYF. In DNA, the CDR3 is TGTGCCAGCAGCTTTTTTGCGGGAGGGAGGAGCACAGATACGCAGTATTTT. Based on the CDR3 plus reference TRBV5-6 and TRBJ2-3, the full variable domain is DAGVTQSPTHLIKTRGQQVTLRCSPKSGHDTVSWYQQALGQGPQFIFQYYEEEERQRGNFPDRFSGHQFPNYSSELNVNALLLGDSALYLCASSFFAGGRSTDTQYFGPGTRLTVL.

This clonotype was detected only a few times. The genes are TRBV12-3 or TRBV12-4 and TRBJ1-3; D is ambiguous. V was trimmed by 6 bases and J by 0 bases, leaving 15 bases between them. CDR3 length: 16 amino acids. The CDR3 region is CASRLHDLRSGNTIYF. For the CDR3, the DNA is TGTGCCAGCAGGCTCCACGACCTTCGCTCTGGAAACACCATATATTTT.

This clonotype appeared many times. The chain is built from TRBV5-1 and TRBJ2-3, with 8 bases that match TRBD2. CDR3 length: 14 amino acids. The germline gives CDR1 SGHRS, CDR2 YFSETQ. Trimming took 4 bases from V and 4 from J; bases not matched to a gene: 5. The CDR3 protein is CASSPTSGSDTQYF. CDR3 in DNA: TGCGCCAGCAGCCCTACTAGCGGCTCAGATACGCAGTATTTT.

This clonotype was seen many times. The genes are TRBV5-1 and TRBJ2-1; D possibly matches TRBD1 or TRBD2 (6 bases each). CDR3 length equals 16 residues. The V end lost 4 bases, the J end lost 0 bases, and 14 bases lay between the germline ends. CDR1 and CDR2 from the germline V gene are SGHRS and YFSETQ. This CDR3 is CASSTGARSSYNEQFF. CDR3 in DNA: TGCGCCAGCAGCACGGGGGCTCGGAGCTCCTACAATGAGCAGTTCTTC.

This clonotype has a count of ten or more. CDR3 in DNA: TGTGCCAGCAGCCCAGGGCCGCGTCCGTCTAAAGACAGGTTCGGATTAGCAGATACGCAGTATTTT. Translating gives CASSPGPRPSKDRFGLADTQYF. The V call is TRBV4-2, the J call TRBJ2-3, with a tentative D call TRBD1 (6 bases). V shed 4 bases and J shed 4 bases, with 36 bases lying between them. The CDR3 runs to 22 residues. Looked up from germline, CDR1 is LGHNA and CDR2 is YNFKEQ.

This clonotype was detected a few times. The CDR3 loop is CASSQEGQPNSPLHF. CDR3 nucleotides: TGTGCCAGCAGCCAAGAGGGACAGCCAAATTCACCCCTCCACTTT. The rearrangement uses TRBV16 and TRBJ1-6; 7 bases are shared with TRBD1. The V gene end was trimmed by 2 bases and the J gene end by 7 bases; junction bases not matched to a gene: 5. The CDR3 loop spans 15 amino acids. CDR1 and CDR2 from the germline V gene are KGHSY and FQNENV.

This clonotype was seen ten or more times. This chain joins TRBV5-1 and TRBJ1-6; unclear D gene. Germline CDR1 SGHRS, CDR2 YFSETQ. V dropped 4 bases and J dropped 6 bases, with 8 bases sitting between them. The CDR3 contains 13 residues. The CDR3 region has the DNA TGCGCCAGCAGCACCGGACCTAATTCACCCCTCCACTTT. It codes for CASSTGPNSPLHF.

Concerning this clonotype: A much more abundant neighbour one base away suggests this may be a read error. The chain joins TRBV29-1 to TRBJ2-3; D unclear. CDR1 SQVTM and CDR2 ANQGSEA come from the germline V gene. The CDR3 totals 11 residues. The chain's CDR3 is CSIERRLEQYF. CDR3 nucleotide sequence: TGCAGCATTGAACGTCGGCTAGAACAGTATTTT.

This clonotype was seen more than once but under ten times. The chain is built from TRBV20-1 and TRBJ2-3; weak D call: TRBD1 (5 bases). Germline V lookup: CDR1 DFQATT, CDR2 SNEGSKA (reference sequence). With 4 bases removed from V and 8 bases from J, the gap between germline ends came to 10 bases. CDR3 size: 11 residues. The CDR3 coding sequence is TGCAGTGCTATCCAGGGTCTTACGCAGTATTTT. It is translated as CSAIQGLTQYF.

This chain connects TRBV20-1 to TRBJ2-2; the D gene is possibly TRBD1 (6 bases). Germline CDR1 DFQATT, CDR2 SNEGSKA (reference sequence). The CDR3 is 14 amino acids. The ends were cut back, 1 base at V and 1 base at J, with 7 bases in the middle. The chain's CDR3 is CSARVQGNTGELFF. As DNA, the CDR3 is TGCAGTGCTAGAGTACAGGGGAACACCGGGGAGCTGTTTTTT.